These T cell receptor beta chains were read from a single sample in a study of T cells after somatic rescue of genetic block. Generated by immunoSEQ multiplex PCR, the TCRdb table keeps only in-frame clones and is missing some. Of approximately 10,000 clones listed, approximately 81% are singletons. Sequencing input: peripheral blood mononuclear cells (PBMCs). Receptors were obtained from a boy younger than 18. CDR3s include the opening cysteine and the closing phenylalanine or tryptophan. Fields, in order: V gene, D gene, J gene, clone size, CDR3 DNA, CDR3 protein. D genes are given only for firm matches. Only some rows state a clone size, as once, few, many or a class for expanded clones.

TRBV4-3	.	TRBJ1-2	once	TGCGCCAGCAGCCAAGTCCCCTACTATGGCTACACCTTC	CASSQVPYYGYTF
TRBV5-4	TRBD2	TRBJ2-7	.	TGTGCCAGCAGCAAGGGACTAGCGGGGAGCTCCTACGAGCAGTACTTC	CASSKGLAGSSYEQYF
TRBV18	TRBD2	TRBJ2-1	.	TGTGCCAGCTCACGGGACTACGCCTACAATGAGCAGTTCTTC	CASSRDYAYNEQFF
TRBV4-2	TRBD2	TRBJ2-1	.	TGTGCCAGCAGCCAAGCCAGAACTAGCGACGGCAATGAGCAGTTCTTC	CASSQARTSDGNEQFF
TRBV2	TRBD1	TRBJ1-6	.	TGTGCCAGCAGTGCGCGACAGGGCGGCAATTCACCCCTCCACTTT	CASSARQGGNSPLHF
TRBV4-3	.	TRBJ2-3	few	TGCGCCAGCAGCCTCGAAAGCCGGGCAGGAGATACGCAGTATTTT	CASSLESRAGDTQYF
TRBV6-5	TRBD1	TRBJ1-2	.	TGTGCCAGCAGTTACGGGGGACAGGGTAAAGGCTACACCTTC	CASSYGGQGKGYTF
TRBV28	.	TRBJ1-5	.	TGTGCCAGCAGTTTGACGGGGAATCAGCCCCAGCATTTT	CASSLTGNQPQHF
TRBV4-3	TRBD1	TRBJ1-2	few	TGCGCCAGCAGCCAAGATCCGGCACAGGGGGCATCTTACTATGGCTACACCTTC	CASSQDPAQGASYYGYTF
TRBV5-6	.	TRBJ2-3	.	TGTGCCAGCAGCTTGGTTGGAGGGTGGGAACATACCGCAGATACGCAGTATTTT	CASSLVGGWEHTADTQYF
TRBV10-3	.	TRBJ2-7	.	TGTGCCATCAGTGAGAGGGGGGACTCCTACGAGCAGTACTTC	CAISERGDSYEQYF
TRBV5-6	.	TRBJ2-5	.	TGTGCCAGCAGCGGTGGGGATGGGGGAGAGACCCAGTACTTC	CASSGGDGGETQYF
TRBV2	.	TRBJ1-2	.	TGTGCCAGCAGTCAAGGGCTGGGGGGGGCGACCTCCTATGGCTACACCTTC	CASSQGLGGATSYGYTF
TRBV18	.	TRBJ1-4	.	TGTGCCAGCACGAGGGGGACTAATGAAAAACTGTTTTTT	CASTRGTNEKLFF
TRBV28	.	TRBJ2-4	.	TGTGCCAGCAGTTTATCCGGCACGGCCAAAAACATTCAGTACTTC	CASSLSGTAKNIQYF
TRBV5-6	.	TRBJ1-2	.	TGTGCCAGCAGCGATGGTGAAGATTTTAACTATGGCTACTCCTTC	CASSDGEDFNYGYSF
TRBV4-3	.	TRBJ2-1	.	TGCGCCAGCAGCCAAGACCCATCAGAACAGTTCTTC	CASSQDPSEQFF
TRBV7-9	TRBD1	TRBJ1-4	.	TGTGCAGCGTGGAGGACAGGGGATGAAAAACTGTTTTTT	CAAWRTGDEKLFF
TRBV9	TRBD1	TRBJ2-1	.	TGTGCCAGCAGCGATTCGACAGGGCATGAGCAGTTCTTC	CASSDSTGHEQFF
TRBV7-2	.	TRBJ2-7	.	TGTGCCAGCAACTTAGACCAAGGGGGACAGTACTTC	CASNLDQGGQYF
TRBV9	TRBD1	TRBJ1-5	.	TGTGCCAGCAGCTCGGGGGGGACAGGAATTAGCAATCAGCCCCAGCATTTT	CASSSGGTGISNQPQHF
TRBV5-1	.	TRBJ2-7	.	TGCGCCAGCAGCTTGAGGTCCCGGGGGACCTACGAGCAGTACTTC	CASSLRSRGTYEQYF
TRBV19	TRBD1	TRBJ1-5	.	TGTGCCAGTAGTATGAGACAGGGGGGAACCTATCAGCCCCAGCATTTT	CASSMRQGGTYQPQHF
TRBV10-3	.	TRBJ2-2	.	TGTGCCATCAGTGAGTCAAGCCAGTCTGGGGAGCTGTTTTTT	CAISESSQSGELFF
TRBV5-6	.	TRBJ2-6	.	TGTGCCAGCAGCTTGCAGGGTTCTGGGGCCAACGTCCTGACTTTC	CASSLQGSGANVLTF
TRBV29-1	TRBD1	TRBJ2-5	few	TGCAGCGAACTCGGACAGGGGGAAGAGACCCAGTACTTC	CSELGQGEETQYF
TRBV20-1	TRBD2	TRBJ2-3	.	TGCAGTGTGGGGGGGTGGGATACGCAGTATTTT	CSVGGWDTQYF
TRBV6-6	.	TRBJ1-5	.	TGTGCCACCAGAGGACGGGTAAGCAATCAGCCCCAGCATTTT	CATRGRVSNQPQHF
TRBV6-1	.	TRBJ2-3	.	TGTGCCAGCAGTGCACTTCGACTGGTGAGCACAGATACGCAGTATTTT	CASSALRLVSTDTQYF
TRBV4-2	TRBD2	TRBJ2-3	.	TGTGCCAGCAGCCAAGACGCGGGAGGGTGGGCAGATACGCAGTATTTT	CASSQDAGGWADTQYF
TRBV19	.	TRBJ2-7	.	TGTGCCAGTAGTATGCAGGCGGAGAGGAGCTCCTACGAGCAGTACTTC	CASSMQAERSSYEQYF
TRBV9	TRBD2	TRBJ2-3	few	TGTGCCAGCAGCGTACTAGCGGGACGCACAGATACGCAGTATTTT	CASSVLAGRTDTQYF
TRBV11-2	TRBD2	TRBJ2-7	.	TGTGCCAGCAGCTTCAGACCCCGCGGGAGGGTTTACGAGCAGTACTTC	CASSFRPRGRVYEQYF
TRBV4-3	.	TRBJ1-3	.	TGCGCCAGCAGCCCACAGTCGTCACACCAGGTAGACACCATATATTTT	CASSPQSSHQVDTIYF
TRBV9	.	TRBJ1-2	.	TGTGCCAGCAGCGTAGCTGCGGGGTTCGGTGGCTACACCTTC	CASSVAAGFGGYTF
TRBV12-5	TRBD2	TRBJ2-1	.	TGTGCTAGTGGTCCGACTAGCCGGTGGGAGCAGTTCTTC	CASGPTSRWEQFF
TRBV12-5	.	TRBJ2-5	.	TGTGCTAGTGGTTTGGTATCGGCAGGGTTGAAAGAGACCCAGTACTTC	CASGLVSAGLKETQYF
TRBV4-2	TRBD2	TRBJ2-1	.	TGTGCCAGCAGCCACCGGGGGACTAGCGGGAGGGCCGGGCAGTTCTTC	CASSHRGTSGRAGQFF
TRBV2	.	TRBJ1-4	.	TGTGCCAGCAGGGGGGGCACGGGGAATGAAAAACTGTTTTTT	CASRGGTGNEKLFF
TRBV14	TRBD2	TRBJ2-3	.	TGTGCCAGCAGCACCGGGACTAGCGGGAAGGCAGATACGCAGTATTTT	CASSTGTSGKADTQYF
TRBV19	TRBD2	TRBJ2-7	.	TGTGCCAGTAGTCGGGGAGGGAGCTCCTACGAGCAGTACTTC	CASSRGGSSYEQYF
TRBV19	.	TRBJ1-2	.	TGTGCCAGTAAAATGGGAGCGCAAAACTATGGCTACACCTTC	CASKMGAQNYGYTF
TRBV7-2	.	TRBJ1-4	.	TGTGCCAGCAGCTTAGTCGGGAAACTGTTTTTT	CASSLVGKLFF
TRBV5-4	.	TRBJ2-6	.	TGTGCCAGCAGCACCTGGGGATCTGGGGCCAACGTCCTGACTTTC	CASSTWGSGANVLTF
TRBV28	.	TRBJ2-6	few	TGTGCCAGCAGGGGGAGCGATAAACTGAGTAGGGCCAACGTCCTGACTTTC	CASRGSDKLSRANVLTF
TRBV11-3	.	TRBJ2-7	.	TGTGCCAGCAGCTTGGAGGGAGGTACCTACGAGCAGTACTTC	CASSLEGGTYEQYF
TRBV7-6	TRBD2	TRBJ2-2	.	TGTGCCAGCAGCTTAACCCGGACTAGCGGGAGACCCGGGGAGCTGTTTTTT	CASSLTRTSGRPGELFF
TRBV10-1	.	TRBJ2-2	.	TGCGCCAGCCGTTCTACCCGGGGAGCTGTTTTT	CASRSTRGAVF